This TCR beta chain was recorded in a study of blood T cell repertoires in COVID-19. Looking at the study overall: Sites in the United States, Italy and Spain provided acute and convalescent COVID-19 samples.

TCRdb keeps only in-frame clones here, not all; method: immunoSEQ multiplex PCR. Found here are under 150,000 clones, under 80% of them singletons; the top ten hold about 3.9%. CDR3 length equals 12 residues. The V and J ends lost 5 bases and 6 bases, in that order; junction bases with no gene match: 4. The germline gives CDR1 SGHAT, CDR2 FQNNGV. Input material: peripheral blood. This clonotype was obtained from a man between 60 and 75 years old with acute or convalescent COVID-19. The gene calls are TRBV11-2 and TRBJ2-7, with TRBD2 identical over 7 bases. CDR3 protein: CASSRIAGEQYF. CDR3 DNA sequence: TGTGCCAGCAGCAGAATAGCGGGCGAGCAGTACTTC.